This T cell receptor (beta chain) was found in a study of shared clonotypes between healthy human individuals. Whole-study findings and limits: What rarefaction showed was incomplete sorted-subset sequencing despite large depth. Only blood samples were collected, and tissue repertoires likely differ.

Details on this clone: The antigen is undetermined.

In germline, CDR1 is MNHEY, CDR2 SMNVEV (reference sequence). V was pared by 6 bases and J by 1 base, with 3 bases of the junction left unmatched. This CDR3 has 14 amino acids. Deep-level assay runs were performed. Original methodology: Filtering differed because ImmunoSEQ produced junction-only sequences that carried no quality scores. Here immunoSEQ multiplex PCR was the method, and the copy in TCRdb shows in-frame clones only, minus some. V and J calls and clone size are given by that table; D and trimming were obtained from the DNA. This table has some 2,000,000 clones, about 95% appearing once. The chain carries TRBV27 and TRBJ1-1, with 9 bases fitting TRBD1. The sequence was collected from a man younger than 30 in good health. Sequencing was performed on naive CD4+ T cells sorted from blood. The subset is: CD45RA+ positively selected. The CDR3 DNA reads as TGTGCCAGCAGGGGACAGGGAAGGAACACTGAAGCTTTCTTT. This codes for CASRGQGRNTEAFF.